This TCR beta chain was identified in a study of blood T cell repertoires in COVID-19. Background on the study: Acute and convalescent COVID-19 specimens originated in the United States, Italy and Spain. Sample material is recorded as cDNA or gDNA derived from T cells, B-cell-depleted T cells, or PBMCs.

How the authors handled the data: Reference gene primer amplification yielded estimated nucleated cell counts. Clones were sequenced by immunoSEQ multiplex PCR, and TCRdb holds only the in-frame ones, with some missing. V and J calls and clone size are as listed in that table; D and trimming were resolved from the DNA. The data hold under 200,000 clones, with around nine tenths observed a single time. During active infection, Seattle patients enrolled and were then monitored through disease. CDR1 KGHDR and CDR2 SFDVKD come from the germline V gene. CDR3 size: 15 residues. Germline trimming cut 5 bases from V and 3 bases from J; bases unmatched to any gene: 0.

The specimen was peripheral blood. The receptor was derived from a woman between 65 and 79 years old with COVID-19, enrolled during active disease. The chain carries TRBV24-1 and TRBJ2-1, with 13 nucleotides matching TRBD2. CDR3 region: CATSGTSGGYNEQFF. The CDR3 DNA sequence: TGTGCCACCAGTGGGACTAGCGGGGGCTACAATGAGCAGTTCTTC.